This TCR beta chain was sequenced in a study of cytomegalovirus exposure and HLA in healthy donors (dated by TCRdb to the late 2010s). Describing the broader study: An earlier analysis of roughly 570 of the donors reported about 280 Gb of sequence data and 90 million to 120 million unique TCR beta sequences obtained from about 180 million T cells. Roughly 300 gigabases of sequencing data and around 90 million unique TCR sequences made up an early release that covered approximately 650 HLA-typed donors. The aim of the study was to test whether cataloging public T cell receptors could identify signatures of past pathogen exposure. Roughly five DR-DQ haplotypes were treated as single units for association and clustering because of strong linkage in the cohort. An earlier analysis of about 600 of the donors used high-throughput TCR beta sequencing to judge whether each TCR beta V gene segment behaved as functional or pseudogenic. Besides the first cohort of roughly 700 subjects, a separate validation cohort made up of roughly 120 different subjects was used. Typing coverage differed by locus: A, B, C, DRB1 and DQB1 were typed in about 620-640 donors, DQA1 in roughly 500, DPA1 in 600 to 610, and DPB1 in around 490. Class I and class II HLA loci were covered by the typing at four-digit resolution. On average, roughly 250,000 unique TCR beta nucleotide sequences were sequenced per donor among a few hundred genotyped donors of the cohort, with roughly 18% of those sequences being non-productive. The study used immunosequencing to profile the T cell repertoires of 670 or so subjects and linked those repertoires to cytomegalovirus serostatus. Rather than using new phenotypic data, the later analysis identified candidate immune exposures from TCR beta sequences and from how often those sequences occurred across donors. All discovery cohort repertoires had been generated on a single sequencing platform. In a later analysis, previously published TCR beta repertoires from 550 to 700 donors were re-analyzed and high-resolution HLA genotyping was added so that TCR occurrence patterns could be studied. Among the approximately 430 genotyped donors, 75% to 90% belonged to the genetic ancestry cluster associated with self-reported Caucasian donors. In a later genetic analysis, genome-wide SNP genotypes for about 55% of the roughly 700 donors were used, and that subset was treated as a discovery cohort. Donor age, sex, ethnicity and CMV serostatus were compiled alongside the repertoire data. To predict cytomegalovirus infection status, the study brought together high-throughput TCR immunosequencing, statistical association of individual TCRs with disease status, and machine learning. Results the study describes overall, beyond this receptor: A later analysis found that TCR association rates varied across HLA loci, with DRB1 alleles showing the most associated TCRs and HLA-C alleles the fewest. A further reported finding was that TCR beta sequences accurately predicted the HLA-A and HLA-B alleles for most subjects in the first cohort. Specific HLA alleles were associated with about 17,000 TCR beta sequences at a false discovery rate of 0.05 in a later analysis. Correlated functional status among segregating V segments might reflect linkage disequilibrium, but an unknown experimental factor could not be ruled out. The classifier was reported to diagnose cytomegalovirus status with high specificity and sensitivity in both the original and validation cohorts. According to the authors, the approach could potentially be generalized to other disease states and immunological phenotypes. Because the 87-base-pair reads could not distinguish some IMGT-functional V segments, including TRBV6-2 and TRBV6-3, those segments were excluded. A later analysis found that most CMV-associated TCR beta chains appeared HLA-restricted, with HLA associations seemingly driven largely by CMV exposure. A cluster of highly shared sequence variants was judged likely to be a technical artifact of the sequencing pipeline. The study gave a list of some 150 TCR beta chains associated with cytomegalovirus. HLA typing was unavailable for some donors at each locus, so association tests used only the typed subset. In a later genetic analysis, a missense DCLRE1C variant was associated with V-gene and J-gene trimming of TCR beta chains, and the association was replicated in an independent cohort. According to a later analysis, parvovirus B19, influenza, CMV and Epstein-Barr virus appeared linked to several top co-occurrence clusters. In this cohort, only TCR beta chains were sequenced, and detectable features were limited by the absence of alpha or paired-chain data. In an earlier analysis of approximately 590 of the donors, most TCR beta V segments appeared in productive rearrangements about 87% or about 30% of the time, broadly matching IMGT annotations. Because counts were too low, seventeen rarely observed V segments, including chromosome 9 orphons, were excluded from the earlier analysis of around 590 of the donors. In a later analysis, HLA-associated TCR beta chains showed more clonal expansion and lower generation probabilities than non-associated chains that were equally common. A later genetic analysis reported fewer N-insertions in productive TCRs among donors in an Asian-associated ancestry cluster than the 666-donor mean. The presence/absence analyses assumed that sequencing depth was roughly uniform across donors, and that assumption may not be true. Most TCR sequences were observed very rarely across donors, whereas some public TCRs were present in many individuals. CMV serostatus was the only immune exposure information available for the cohort. When HLA alleles, especially DR and DQ, strongly co-occurred, attributing TCR associations to individual alleles was difficult. Three of the identified cytomegalovirus-associated TCR beta chains were confirmed in vitro to be specific for cytomegalovirus antigens.

Of note for this clone: No cognate antigen has been identified for it. Base qualities are missing; no much larger clone stands one base away.

The protocol used for the library was the immunoSEQ multiplex PCR assay. The multiplex PCR relied on a mix of 60 forward primers for TCR Vbeta segments and 13 reverse primers for TCR Jbeta segments. Amplification of the CDR3 region of rearranged TCR beta genes was performed with a multiplex PCR assay on genomic DNA. Amplified TCR beta libraries were sequenced as 87-base-pair reads on the Illumina HiSeq System. Under the source paper's analysis protocol: In a later analysis, tens of millions of unique TCR beta chains were counted across the roughly 610 repertoires, and approximately 11 million of these chains were shared by at least two donors. A nearest-neighbor algorithm error-corrected the raw reads and collapsed the reads into unique sequences, merging closely related sequences to remove PCR and sequencing errors. V, D and J gene segments were assigned by aligning CDR3 sequences to IMGT reference sequences. For a sequence to be retained, a match of at least six nucleotides was required to both a V gene segment and a J gene segment. A rearrangement was called productive if the CDR3 had no stop codons and remained in frame with V and J, and every other rearrangement was called non-productive. Following IMGT convention, CDR3 was defined as the stretch from the second conserved V-encoded cysteine up to the conserved J-encoded phenylalanine. Sequences without an unambiguous match to a single V gene segment were excluded from the earlier analysis of 450 to 650 of the donors. In an earlier analysis of around 600 of the donors, V segments were called functional above 56.7% productive rearrangements and were called segregating when the between-donor standard deviation exceeded 5%. To diagnose cytomegalovirus status from the catalog of TCR beta chain sequences, a statistical classification framework was built. In a later analysis, V and J genes were assigned by comparing TCR nucleotide sequences against IMGT/GENE-DB human TR gene sequences. The TCRdist pipeline was used in a later analysis to assign CDR3 sequences and most-parsimonious VDJ recombination scenarios. In a later analysis, every TCR beta chain was defined by the combination of its CDR3 amino acid sequence and its V-gene family, and reads without a unique V-gene family were dropped. To address suspected cross-contamination and a sequencing artifact, a later analysis removed approximately 590 highly shared, low-generation-probability nucleotide sequences. For each public chain, a later analysis derived a clonal expansion index from normalized ranks of inferred template counts within each repertoire. Generation probabilities in a later analysis came from a VDJ recombination model fitted to out-of-frame rearrangements, and those results were checked against IGoR. In a later analysis, TCR-TCR, TCR-HLA and TCR-CMV co-occurrence was scored with hypergeometric tests, and a repertoire-size bias correction was applied to TCR pairs. In a later analysis, false discovery rates were estimated by permuting HLA or CMV assignments 20 times. A later analysis grouped co-occurring TCRs with DBSCAN, adding TCRdist sequence similarity when clustering within HLA-allele-positive subsets. For co-occurrence clustering, repertoires with fewer than 30,000 or more than 120,000 public chains were excluded, along with five repertoires with anomalous nucleotide sharing. TCRdb provides this immuneACCESS table in a form limited to in-frame rearrangements. Some clones are lacking; in checked studies, under half of them reflect an unresolved V gene, and why the rest are absent is not known. The DNA was the basis for D and trimming; V, J and clone size are from that table. This sample comprises over 95,000 clones, around 77% of them detected only once. Clones ranked in the top ten supply approximately 5% of the sample.

Reading the germline V gene (reference sequence) gives CDR1 LNHDA and CDR2 SQIVND. The germline ends are 14 bases apart after V is trimmed by 0 bases and J by 6 bases. Measured from the cysteine to the phenylalanine, the CDR3 is 15 residues long. The CDR3 DNA has 45 bases and is translated from base 1. The cohort consisted of 666 healthy bone marrow donors. At the time of sampling, all cohort members were nominally healthy, though unrecorded immune exposures were likely present. The donor tested CMV seropositive, placing the donor among the 289 seropositive members of the cohort. A peripheral blood sample was provided by each donor, and peripheral blood mononuclear cells were used for TCR beta sequencing. The Qiagen DNeasy Blood Extraction Kit was used to extract genomic DNA from the blood cell samples.

Sequencing was carried out using PBMCs. The rearranged chain carries TRBV19 and TRBJ1-2, with no D gene named confidently. The TCR was taken from a woman aged 25 to 39 in good health and CMV-seropositive. CDR3 loop: CASSIDHSHPNGYTF. The DNA is TGTGCCAGTAGTATAGATCACAGTCATCCTAATGGCTACACCTTC.